The clone carrying this TCR beta chain was counted between two and nine times. Germline CDR1 is SQVTM and CDR2 is ANQGSEA. The V segment lost 5 bases and the J segment 1 base; nucleotides outside the gene matches: 4. The length of the CDR3 is 13 residues. Expressed TCRB transcripts were sequenced because the entire RNA isolate underwent reverse transcription. Sequencing was performed with immunoSEQ multiplex PCR; in TCRdb, only in-frame clones are kept and a portion is missing. The sample comprises approximately 160,000 clones, less than 9.5% of which are singletons, and 2% to 2.5% rests with the top ten. The data stem from a study of beta chain features in type 1 diabetes.

This receptor was obtained from a woman under 30 in good health. This chain uses TRBV29-1 with TRBJ2-7; 8 nucleotides match TRBD1. The sample was central memory CD4+ T cells from blood. As DNA, the CDR3 is TGCAGCGTTAAACAGGGGGATTCCTACGAGCAGTACTTC. Translation gives CSVKQGDSYEQYF.